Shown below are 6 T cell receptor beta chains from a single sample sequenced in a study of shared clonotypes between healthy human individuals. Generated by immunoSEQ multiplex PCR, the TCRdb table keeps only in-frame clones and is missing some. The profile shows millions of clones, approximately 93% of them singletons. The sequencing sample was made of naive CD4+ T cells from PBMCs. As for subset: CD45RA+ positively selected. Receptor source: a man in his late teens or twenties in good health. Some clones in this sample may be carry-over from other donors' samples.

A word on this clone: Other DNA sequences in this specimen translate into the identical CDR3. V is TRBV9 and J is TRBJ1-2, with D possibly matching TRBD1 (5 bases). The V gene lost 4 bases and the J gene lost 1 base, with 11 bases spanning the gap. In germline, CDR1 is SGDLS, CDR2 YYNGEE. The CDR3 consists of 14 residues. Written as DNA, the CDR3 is TGTGCCAGCAGCCCCCGACAGCTTAACTATGGCTACACCTTC. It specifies CASSPRQLNYGYTF.

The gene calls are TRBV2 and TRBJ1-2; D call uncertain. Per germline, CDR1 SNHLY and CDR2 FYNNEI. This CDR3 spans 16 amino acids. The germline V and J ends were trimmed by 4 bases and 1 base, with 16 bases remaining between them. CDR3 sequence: CASSVISQYNNYGYTF. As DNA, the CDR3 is TGTGCCAGCAGTGTAATTTCACAGTATAATAACTATGGCTACACCTTC.

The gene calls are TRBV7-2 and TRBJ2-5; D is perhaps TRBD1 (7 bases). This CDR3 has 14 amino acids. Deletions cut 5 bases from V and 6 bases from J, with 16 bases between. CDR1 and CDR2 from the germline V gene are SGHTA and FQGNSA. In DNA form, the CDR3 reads TGTGCCAGCAGCCCAGGGGGGCAAGGCCAGACCCAGTACTTC. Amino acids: CASSPGGQGQTQYF.

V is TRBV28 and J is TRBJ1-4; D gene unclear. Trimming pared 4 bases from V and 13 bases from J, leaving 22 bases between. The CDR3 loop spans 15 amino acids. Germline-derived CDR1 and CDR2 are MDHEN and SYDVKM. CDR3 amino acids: CASSSPHSLPLGLFF. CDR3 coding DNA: TGTGCCAGCAGTTCGCCCCACTCCCTGCCGCTTGGACTGTTTTTT.

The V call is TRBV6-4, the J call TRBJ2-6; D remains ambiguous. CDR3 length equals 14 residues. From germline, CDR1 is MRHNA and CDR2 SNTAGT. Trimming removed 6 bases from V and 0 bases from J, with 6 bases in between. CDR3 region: CASRYPSGANVLTF. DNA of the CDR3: TGTGCCAGCAGGTATCCCTCTGGGGCCAACGTCCTGACTTTC.

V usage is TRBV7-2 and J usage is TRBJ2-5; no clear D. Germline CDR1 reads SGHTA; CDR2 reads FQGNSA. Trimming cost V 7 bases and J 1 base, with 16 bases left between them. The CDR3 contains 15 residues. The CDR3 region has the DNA TGTGCCAGCAAGAGGATGGTGGGTATCCAAGAGACCCAGTACTTC. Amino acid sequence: CASKRMVGIQETQYF.